This TCR beta chain was obtained from a study of blood T cell repertoires in COVID-19. Study details: The cDNA or gDNA used as material had been derived from T cells, B-cell-depleted T cells, or PBMCs.

Original methodology: Reference gene primer amplification yielded estimated nucleated cell counts. Using immunoSEQ multiplex PCR, the repertoire was profiled, and TCRdb retains in-frame clones only, with some absent. That table gives V, J and clone size, and the DNA gave D and trimming. The table shows roughly 150,000 clones, with 65% to 85% occurring only once. The sample consisted of peripheral blood. The sequence came from a man aged 70-80 years with active or convalescent COVID-19.

The CDR3 region has the DNA TGCGCCAGCAGCAAAAGCGGGACTAGCGGGAGAGCAAGCACAGATACGCAGTATTTT. Amino acids: CASSKSGTSGRASTDTQYF. This rearrangement joins TRBV5-1 to TRBJ2-3, with 14 bases that match TRBD2. The CDR3 contains 19 residues. The germline V gene encodes CDR1 SGHRS and CDR2 YFSETQ. The ends lost 4 bases at V and 0 bases at J; junction bases unmatched: 10.